Below, 20 T cell receptor beta chains from the same sample are listed, as sequenced in a study of PD-L1 blockade in urothelial cancer. Measured with immunoSEQ multiplex PCR; TCRdb has only the in-frame clones, and not every one. The table has 40,000 to 60,000 clones, about 82% seen once; the top ten hold roughly 10%. Time point given: peripheral blood 6 weeks after treatment start. The sample here was PBMCs, taken around atezolizumab (anti-PD-L1) treatment. Receptors originate from a man between 65 and 85 years old with urothelial cancer.

This rearrangement joins TRBV7-3 to TRBJ1-5; no reliable D call. V lost 2 bases to trimming and J lost 4 bases, with 6 bases between them. CDR3 length equals 13 residues. Germline V lookup: CDR1 SGHTA, CDR2 FQGTGA. DNA for the CDR3: TGTGCCAGCAGCTTATCGGGTAATCAGCCCCAGCATTTT. The encoded protein is CASSLSGNQPQHF.

The rearrangement uses TRBV6-5 and TRBJ2-2; 9 bases align to TRBD1. V was clipped by 0 bases and J by 6 bases; unmatched bases: 5. Germline CDR1 and CDR2: MNHEY and SVGAGI. The CDR3 runs 16 residues. CDR3 sequence reads: CASSYSLTGGAGELFF. For the CDR3, the DNA is TGTGCCAGCAGTTACTCCTTGACAGGGGGGGCCGGGGAGCTGTTTTTT.

V gene TRBV2 combines with J gene TRBJ2-1; TRBD2 might be the D (6 bases). Germline CDR1 SNHLY, CDR2 FYNNEI. This CDR3 is 11 amino acids long. Trimming took 8 bases from V and 5 from J, leaving 7 bases between them. CDR3 DNA: TGTGCCAGCGGAGGGAACAATGAGCAGTTCTTC. It encodes CASGGNNEQFF.

The chain combines TRBV10-3 with TRBJ2-2; 11 bases line up with TRBD2. The CDR3 extends over 14 amino acids. The V gene's germline CDR1 is ENHRY and CDR2 SYGVKD. Trimming took 7 bases from V and 4 from J; bases not matched to a gene: 2. CDR3 nucleotide sequence: TGTGCCATCACTGGGACTAGCGGCACCGGGGAGCTGTTTTTT. Residues: CAITGTSGTGELFF.

This clone was counted only a few times. The V and J genes are TRBV6-5 and TRBJ1-5; D remains ambiguous. The CDR3 is 14 amino acids. Trimming pared 0 bases from V and 5 bases from J, leaving 8 bases between. The germline V gene has CDR1 MNHEY and CDR2 SVGAGI. CDR3 residues: CASSYSVADQPQHF. CDR3 in DNA: TGTGCCAGCAGTTACTCGGTAGCCGATCAGCCCCAGCATTTT.

This clone was seen at least ten times. V usage is TRBV2 and J usage is TRBJ2-7; the match to TRBD1 covers 7 bases. Germline V gene lookup returns CDR1 SNHLY and CDR2 FYNNEI. After removal of 6 bases from V and 3 bases from J, the junction contained 8 bases not matched to a gene. The CDR3 extends over 14 amino acids. DNA for the CDR3: TGTGCCAGCAGCGAGACAGGGTGGTTCTACGAGCAGTACTTC. Encoded protein: CASSETGWFYEQYF.

V gene TRBV18 combines with J gene TRBJ2-1; 14 bases line up with TRBD2. The germline V gene has CDR1 KGHSH and CDR2 LQKENI. V was pared by 6 bases and J by 8 bases, with 12 bases of the junction left unmatched. This CDR3 has 17 residues. The CDR3 sequence: CASSNPGTSGSWDEQFF. CDR3 coding DNA: TGTGCCAGCTCGAATCCCGGGACTAGCGGGAGTTGGGATGAGCAGTTCTTC.

The V gene is TRBV2, the J gene TRBJ2-7; the D is unclear. This CDR3 is 11 amino acids long. The V gene's germline CDR1 is SNHLY and CDR2 FYNNEI. The germline V and J ends were trimmed by 3 bases and 3 bases, with 3 bases remaining between them. The CDR3 loop is CASSDSYEQYF. CDR3 in DNA: TGTGCCAGCAGTGACAGCTACGAGCAGTACTTC.

This clone showed up just a few times. J is TRBJ1-3 and V is TRBV25-1; D is unresolved. CDR1 and CDR2 (germline): MGHDK, SYGVNS. Trimming left V 6 bases short and J 3 bases short, with 6 bases between. The CDR3 is 12 amino acids. The CDR3 is CASSSGGNTIYF. In DNA form, the CDR3 reads TGTGCCAGCAGCTCAGGTGGAAACACCATATATTTT.

The chain combines TRBV6-1 with TRBJ2-7; the D gene is possibly TRBD2 (6 bases). Per the germline V gene, CDR1 is MNHNS and CDR2 is SASEGT. Trimming took off 6 bases at V and 2 bases at J, with 11 bases between the two ends. The length of the CDR3 is 13 residues. CDR3: CASRGLRTYEQYF. The CDR3 DNA is TGTGCCAGCAGGGGACTCAGAACCTACGAGCAGTACTTC.

This clone turned up a few times. The chain is built from TRBV7-6 and TRBJ2-5; D remains ambiguous. Trimming cost V 4 bases and J 1 base, with 7 bases left between them. The CDR3 runs 13 residues. Germline CDR1 is SGHVS and CDR2 is FNYEAQ. DNA of the CDR3: TGTGCCAGCAGCTCCCGGTCCCAAGAGACCCAGTACTTC. It encodes CASSSRSQETQYF.

This clone was picked up a small number of times. This chain links TRBV18 with TRBJ2-3; 10 bases are shared with TRBD2. Germline V gene data show CDR1 as KGHSH and CDR2 as LQKENI. J was trimmed by 0 bases and V by 6 bases; bases with no gene match: 6. CDR3 length: 16 residues. CDR3 in amino acids: CASSYDSGGSTDTQYF. The CDR3, as DNA: TGTGCCAGCTCTTACGATAGCGGGGGGAGCACAGATACGCAGTATTTT.

J is TRBJ1-3 and V is TRBV30; 7 bases are a match to TRBD1. Germline trimming cut 5 bases from V and 2 bases from J; bases unmatched to any gene: 3. There are 13 residues in the CDR3. CDR1 GTSNPN and CDR2 SVGIG come from the germline V gene (reference sequence). The CDR3 region is CAWDRATGNTIYF. CDR3 DNA sequence: TGTGCCTGGGACAGGGCCACTGGAAACACCATATATTTT.

The chain couples TRBV19 to TRBJ2-1; the match to TRBD2 covers 8 bases. Germline V gene lookup returns CDR1 LNHDA and CDR2 SQIVND (reference sequence). V lost 4 bases, J lost 3 bases, and 11 bases stayed unmatched. This CDR3 has 17 residues. Written as DNA, the CDR3 is TGTGCCAGTAGTAGCCCGAGCGGGAGAGGGGGCTACAATGAGCAGTTCTTC. The encoded protein is CASSSPSGRGGYNEQFF.

This sequence joins TRBV2 and TRBJ2-7, with 7 bases matching TRBD1. The junction had 6 bases not matched to a gene; V was cut back by 6 bases and J by 1 base. This CDR3 spans 14 amino acids. Germline V gene sequence: CDR1 SNHLY, CDR2 FYNNEI. CDR3 amino acids: CASRTGQTSYEQYF. DNA of the CDR3: TGTGCCAGCAGGACGGGACAGACATCCTACGAGCAGTACTTC.

The table lists this clone with a few counts. The CDR3 coding sequence is TGTGCCATCAGCCCGAGGGACGGGAGCTCCTACGAGCAGTACTTC. Its protein is CAISPRDGSSYEQYF. V gene TRBV10-3 combines with J gene TRBJ2-7, with D possibly matching TRBD2 (6 bases). V was clipped by 6 bases and J by 0 bases, with 15 bases between them. Germline lookup yields CDR1 ENHRY and CDR2 SYGVKD. CDR3 length: 15 amino acids.

This rearrangement joins TRBV28 to TRBJ2-7; 11 bases agree with TRBD1. J was trimmed by 4 bases and V by 5 bases; bases with no gene match: 7. There are 15 residues in the CDR3. Looked up from germline, CDR1 is MDHEN and CDR2 is SYDVKM. CDR3 sequence: CASSPGTGGLYEQYF. The CDR3 DNA sequence: TGTGCCAGCAGTCCCGGGACAGGGGGTTTGTACGAGCAGTACTTC.

Comments on this clone: This same CDR3 is encoded by further DNA sequences in the sample. The CDR3 here is CSVKSSTDTQYF. CDR3 nucleotides: TGCAGCGTTAAGAGTAGCACAGATACGCAGTATTTT. This chain uses TRBV29-1 with TRBJ2-3, with D hard to call. The V gene lost 5 bases and the J gene lost 0 bases, with 6 bases spanning the gap. The CDR3 covers 12 residues. Per the germline V gene, CDR1 is SQVTM and CDR2 is ANQGSEA.

The chain has TRBV28 and TRBJ2-7; TRBD2 is a possible D gene (6 bases). Deletions cut 7 bases from V and 3 bases from J, with 13 bases between. CDR3 length equals 13 residues. Germline assignment: CDR1 MDHEN and CDR2 SYDVKM. The CDR3 DNA reads TGTGCCAGCAAGGCGGGAATCAACTACGAGCAGTACTTC. Translation: CASKAGINYEQYF.

The chain combines TRBV27 with TRBJ2-1, with 10 bases lining up with TRBD2. Germline lookup yields CDR1 MNHEY and CDR2 SMNVEV (reference sequence). V gave up 6 bases and J gave up 2 bases; unmatched junction bases: 10. The CDR3 runs 17 residues. The CDR3 coding sequence is TGTGCCAGCAGCCTGATAACCACTAGCGGGGCCTACAATGAGCAGTTCTTC. This gives the protein CASSLITTSGAYNEQFF.